A selection of T cell receptor beta chains follows, all from one sample in a study of blood T cell repertoires in COVID-19. The data were produced by immunoSEQ multiplex PCR, yet TCRdb's version contains in-frame clones alone and is incomplete. The table records a few hundred thousand clones, about 87% of them present only once. Sequenced: PBMCs or T cells enriched from blood (not recorded which). Receptors originate from a woman between 40 and 50 years old with acute COVID-19. Each CDR3 is given with its conserved first and last residue. The D gene is left open where the match is weak. Only part of the rows carry a size: once, few, many, or a class if the clone is expanded.

v_gene,abundance,j_gene,d_gene,CDR3nt,CDR3aa
TRBV2,NA,TRBJ1-6,NA,TGTGCCAGCAGTGAAAGTCCGGGAGGGGATTCACCCCTCCACTTT,CASSESPGGDSPLHF
TRBV5-6,NA,TRBJ1-5,TRBD1,TGTGCCAGCAGCTTGGCATCAGGGGGCGCGGACAATCAGCCCCAGCATTTT,CASSLASGGADNQPQHF
TRBV7-6,NA,TRBJ2-2,NA,TGTGCCAGCAGCTTAGTACCCCTAGTGAGGCAAAGATACTCGAACACCGGGGAGCTGTTTTTT,CASSLVPLVRQRYSNTGELFF
TRBV14,NA,TRBJ1-4,TRBD1,TGTGCCAGCAGCCCCGACAGGGAAACAAAACTGTTTTTT,CASSPDRETKLFF
TRBV28,once,TRBJ1-2,NA,TGTGCCAGCAGTTCCCATAACTATGGCTACACCTTC,CASSSHNYGYTF
TRBV19,NA,TRBJ2-5,TRBD2,TGTGCCAGTAGTATAGCTACTAGCGGGGGGGATTGGACCCAGTACTTC,CASSIATSGGDWTQYF
TRBV2,NA,TRBJ2-2,TRBD1,TGTGCCAGCAGTCAAGGACAGGGTTTTCCCGGGGAGCTGTTTTTT,CASSQGQGFPGELFF
TRBV12-3/TRBV12-4,NA,TRBJ1-1,NA,TGTGCCAGCAGCCCCCCGGGAAACACTGAAGCTTTCTTT,CASSPPGNTEAFF
TRBV19,once,TRBJ1-5,NA,TGTGCCAGTAGTGTGTACGGGACAACGGGCAATCAGCCCCAGCATTTT,CASSVYGTTGNQPQHF
TRBV28,NA,TRBJ1-2,NA,TGTGCCAGCAGCGCACTTTATGGCTACACCTTC,CASSALYGYTF
TRBV6-2/TRBV6-3,once,TRBJ1-1,TRBD1,TGTGCCAGCAGTTACTCGGGACAGGTGAACACTGAAGCTTTCTTT,CASSYSGQVNTEAFF
TRBV7-3,NA,TRBJ2-1,TRBD2,TGTGCCAGCAGCTTAAACTCCGGGCTAGCGGGAGTGGATGAGCAGTTCTTC,CASSLNSGLAGVDEQFF
TRBV5-4,NA,TRBJ1-1,NA,TGTGCCATAAAGGGGTTCATGAACACTGAAGCTTTCTTT,CAIKGFMNTEAFF
TRBV2,NA,TRBJ1-1,NA,TGTGCCAGCAGTGAAGCTGGGGGGGGTTATAGTTCTGAAGCTTTCTTT,CASSEAGGGYSSEAFF
TRBV28,NA,TRBJ1-2,NA,TGTGCCAGCAGTTTTACGACGGGCTATGGCTACACCTTC,CASSFTTGYGYTF
TRBV27,NA,TRBJ1-2,TRBD1,TGTGCCAGCAGTTCACCACCGGGGACAGGGGATGGCTACACCTTC,CASSSPPGTGDGYTF
TRBV5-1,NA,TRBJ2-1,TRBD1,TGCGCCAGCAGCACCGGACAGGGTACTGAGCAGTTCTTC,CASSTGQGTEQFF
TRBV7-2,NA,TRBJ2-5,TRBD2,TGTGCCAGCAGCCCCCATGCGGGGGGGGCGCTTGGGACCCAGTACTTC,CASSPHAGGALGTQYF
TRBV18,NA,TRBJ1-5,NA,TGTGCCAGCTCATTGACAGAGGATCAGCCCCAGCATTTT,CASSLTEDQPQHF
TRBV3-1/TRBV3-2,NA,TRBJ2-5,TRBD2,TGTGCCAGCAGCCTATCAATCGGGGGAGGGAGGTCAGAGACCCAGTACTTC,CASSLSIGGGRSETQYF
TRBV7-3,NA,TRBJ1-1,TRBD1,TGTGCCAGCAGCTTAGCCCCGACAGGGTCGGGAACTGAAGCTTTCTTT,CASSLAPTGSGTEAFF
TRBV12-3/TRBV12-4,NA,TRBJ1-2,NA,TGTGCCAGCAGCATACGGAAAGGGGATGGCTACACCTTC,CASSIRKGDGYTF
TRBV29-1,NA,TRBJ2-1,NA,TGCAGCGTCACCAGGGACTACAATGAGCAGTTCTTC,CSVTRDYNEQFF
TRBV3-1/TRBV3-2,NA,TRBJ2-5,NA,TGTGCCAGCAGCCAACGCAAGGACATTCAAGAGACCCAGTACTTC,CASSQRKDIQETQYF
TRBV7-6,NA,TRBJ2-1,NA,TGTGCCAGCAGCTTAGATAGCTCCTACAATGAGCAGTTCTTC,CASSLDSSYNEQFF
TRBV27,NA,TRBJ2-3,NA,TGTGCCAGCAGTTCGGGGACTAGCACAGATACGCAGTATTTT,CASSSGTSTDTQYF
TRBV19,NA,TRBJ1-5,TRBD1,TGTGCCAGTAGTTCGGGACAGGGACTACAGCGGTATCAGCCCCAGCATTTT,CASSSGQGLQRYQPQHF
TRBV9,once,TRBJ2-1,TRBD2,TGTGCCAGCACCGTAGCGGGAGGGCCGAATGAGCAGTTCTTC,CASTVAGGPNEQFF
TRBV5-4,NA,TRBJ2-5,NA,TGTGCCAGCAGCTTCTGGGGAGTTGGGACCCAGTACTTC,CASSFWGVGTQYF
TRBV9,NA,TRBJ2-1,TRBD2,TGTGCCAGCAGCGTATACGGGAGGGCCGCCTACAATGAGCAGTTCTTC,CASSVYGRAAYNEQFF
TRBV23-1,NA,TRBJ2-5,TRBD2,TGCGCCAGCAGGGGGACTAGCGGGAGTAGTACCCAAGAGACCCAGTACTTC,CASRGTSGSSTQETQYF
TRBV27,once,TRBJ2-4,NA,TGTGCCAGCAGTTCTATAGAACGGTTCATTCAGTACTTC,CASSSIERFIQYF
TRBV9,NA,TRBJ2-1,TRBD1,TGTGCCAGCAGCGTAGGAGGGACAGGGCAGAATGAGCAGTTCTTC,CASSVGGTGQNEQFF
TRBV6-2/TRBV6-3,few,TRBJ2-3,TRBD2,TGTGCCAGCAGTTACGAAACTAGCGGGAAAGTAACGGATACGCAGTATTTT,CASSYETSGKVTDTQYF
TRBV7-9,few,TRBJ2-7,TRBD1,TGTGCCAGCAGCTACAGGGGACCTTCCTACGAGCAGTACTTC,CASSYRGPSYEQYF
TRBV28,many,TRBJ1-2,NA,TGTGCCAGCAGTATAAACCAGGGGTTTAACTATGGCTACACCTTC,CASSINQGFNYGYTF
TRBV5-1,NA,TRBJ1-1,TRBD1,TGCGCCAGCAGCTTGGCCAGAGACAGGGTGAACACTGAAGCTTTCTTT,CASSLARDRVNTEAFF
TRBV28,NA,TRBJ2-4,NA,TGTGCCAGCAGGGACAAAGGTGGGACCAAAAACATTCAGTACTTC,CASRDKGGTKNIQYF
TRBV5-1,NA,TRBJ1-4,TRBD1,TGCGCCAGCAGCCCGGTACCCGGACAGGTCGAAAAACTGTTTTTT,CASSPVPGQVEKLFF
TRBV9,NA,TRBJ2-3,TRBD2,TGTGCCAGCAGCGCACAAATAGCGGGGAACTCAGATACGCAGTATTTT,CASSAQIAGNSDTQYF
TRBV2,once,TRBJ2-1,TRBD2,TGTGCCAGCACTGCCGGGACTAGCGGGAGGCGTGAGCAGTTCTTC,CASTAGTSGRREQFF
TRBV27,NA,TRBJ2-7,TRBD2,TGTGCCAGCAGTGGTACCGGGACTAGCGGGACCCGGTGGAAGTTTGAGCAGTACTTC,CASSGTGTSGTRWKFEQYF
TRBV2,once,TRBJ1-1,NA,TGTGCCAGCAGTCCAGAAACTGAAGCTTTCTTT,CASSPETEAFF